This entry features one TCR beta chain sequence. This sample is part of a study of blood T cell repertoires in COVID-19. On the study more broadly: Acute and convalescent COVID-19 specimens originated in the United States, Italy and Spain. T cells, B-cell-depleted T cells, or PBMCs provided the cDNA or gDNA that served as material.

The CDR3 loop spans 13 amino acids. Trimming removed 6 bases from V and 0 bases from J, with 11 bases in between. Germline V gene data show CDR1 as SQVTM and CDR2 as ANQGSEA. Per the authors' pipeline: Reference gene primer amplification yielded estimated nucleated cell counts. Using immunoSEQ multiplex PCR, the repertoire was profiled, and TCRdb retains in-frame clones only, with some absent. V and J calls and clone size are those listed in that table; D and trimming were worked out from the DNA. This table holds under 250,000 clones, 81% found once. Sequenced material: peripheral blood. The chain is built from TRBV29-1 and TRBJ1-1; D is ambiguous. The receptor was derived from a woman of 80 years or more with acute or convalescent COVID-19. The CDR3 loop reads CSVAGRMNTEAFF. The CDR3 region has the DNA TGCAGCGTGGCGGGCCGCATGAACACTGAAGCTTTCTTT.